This T cell receptor beta chain was documented in a study of cytomegalovirus exposure and HLA in healthy donors. 13 Jbeta primers and 60 Vbeta primers were used for the PCR. Sequencing was performed with immunoSEQ multiplex PCR; in TCRdb, only in-frame clones are kept and a portion is missing. The repertoire includes some 180,000 clones, roughly 80% of them detected once, and about 2.3% sits in the top ten. This clone was picked up many times. The antigen remains unidentified. The V gene lost 3 bases and the J gene lost 0 bases, with 11 bases spanning the gap. Germline lookup yields CDR1 LNHDA and CDR2 SQIVND (reference sequence). This CDR3 has 15 amino acids. Whole-study results and caveats: Rarity characterized most TCR sequences, yet some public TCRs appeared in many donors.

This chain links TRBV19 with TRBJ1-1; no clear D gene. Sequences were obtained from PBMCs. The TCR comes from a male donor in good health and CMV-seronegative. The CDR3 bases are TGTGCCAGTAGTATTTCCCTCGGGGTGAACACTGAAGCTTTCTTT. This translates into CASSISLGVNTEAFF. Together with reference TRBV19 and TRBJ1-1, the CDR3 gives the full variable domain: DGGITQSPKYLFRKEGQNVTLSCEQNLNHDAMYWYRQDPGQGLRLIYYSQIVNDFQKGDIAEGYSVSREKKESFPLTVTSAQKNPTAFYLCASSISLGVNTEAFFGQGTRLTVV.